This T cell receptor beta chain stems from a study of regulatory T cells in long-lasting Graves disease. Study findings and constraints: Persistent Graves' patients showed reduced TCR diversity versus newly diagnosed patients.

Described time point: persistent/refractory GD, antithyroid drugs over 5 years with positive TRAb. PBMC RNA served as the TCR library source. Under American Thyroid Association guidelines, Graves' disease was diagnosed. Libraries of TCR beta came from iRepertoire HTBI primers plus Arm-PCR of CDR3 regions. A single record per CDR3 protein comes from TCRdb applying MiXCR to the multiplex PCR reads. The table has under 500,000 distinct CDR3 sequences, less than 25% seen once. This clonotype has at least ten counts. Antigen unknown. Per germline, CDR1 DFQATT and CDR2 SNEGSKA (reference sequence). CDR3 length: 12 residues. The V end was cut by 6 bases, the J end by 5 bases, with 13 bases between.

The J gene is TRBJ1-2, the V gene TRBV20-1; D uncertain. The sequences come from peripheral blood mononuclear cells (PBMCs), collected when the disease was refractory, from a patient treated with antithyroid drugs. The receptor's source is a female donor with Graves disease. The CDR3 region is CSAVSHLYGYTF. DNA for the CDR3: TGCAGTGCAGTCTCGCACTTATATGGCTACACCTTC.